This passage covers 18 T cell receptor beta chains from one sample sequenced in a study of CD8+ T cells in alopecia areata. Extracted RNA was reverse transcribed into cDNA, the sequencing template. TCRdb's copy holds only in-frame clones and misses some; the assay was immunoSEQ multiplex PCR. The sample includes about 130,000 clones, over 50% seen only once; the top ten take under 5%. This material consisted of CD4+ T cells sorted from blood, taken at week 0. These receptors were taken from a human donor with alopecia areata.

A few counts support this clone. J is TRBJ2-3 and V is TRBV18; 10 nucleotides line up with TRBD2. Germline trimming cut 2 bases from V and 8 bases from J; bases unmatched to any gene: 7. This CDR3 is built from 15 residues. Germline-derived CDR1 and CDR2 are KGHSH and LQKENI. CDR3 protein: CASSPGTSEIPTQYF. CDR3 sequence (DNA): TGTGCCAGCTCACCAGGGACTAGCGAAATTCCTACGCAGTATTTT.

J is TRBJ1-5 and V is TRBV7-9; D might be TRBD1 (6 bases). V lost 2 bases and J 2 bases, leaving 19 bases between the germline ends. Germline V gene sequence: CDR1 SEHNR, CDR2 FQNEAQ (reference sequence). This CDR3 has 18 amino acids. The CDR3 region is CASSLSRSARTGNQPQHF. The CDR3 bases are TGTGCCAGCAGCTTATCCCGGTCGGCAAGGACAGGCAATCAGCCCCAGCATTTT.

The chain joins TRBV5-1 to TRBJ1-6; no reliable D call. The CDR3 is 13 amino acids. The ends were cut back, 5 bases at V and 10 bases at J, with 13 bases in the middle. Germline-derived CDR1 and CDR2 are SGHRS and YFSETQ. CDR3 loop: CASSADSASPLHF. Here the CDR3 DNA reads TGCGCCAGCAGTGCAGATTCGGCCTCACCCCTCCACTTT.

This clone was detected only a few times. The rearrangement uses TRBV4-1 and TRBJ1-2; possibly TRBD1 for D (6 bases). The CDR3 contains 17 residues. CDR1 and CDR2 from the germline V gene are MGHRA and YSYEKL. V lost 0 bases and J 3 bases, leaving 17 bases between the germline ends. The CDR3 nucleotides are TGCGCCAGCAGCCAAGAGGGGGCCCAGACATTCTACTATGGCTACACCTTC. It yields the protein CASSQEGAQTFYYGYTF.

There are a few counts of this clone. V is TRBV7-2 and J is TRBJ2-3; 7 bases are shared with TRBD2. CDR1 and CDR2 from the germline V gene are SGHTA and FQGNSA. V was pared by 5 bases and J by 3 bases, with 8 bases of the junction left unmatched. The CDR3 sequence is 15 residues long. The CDR3 DNA follows: TGTGCCAGCAGCCCTCAAGCGGGGATAACAGATACGCAGTATTTT. This codes for CASSPQAGITDTQYF. Supplemented by reference TRBV7-2 and TRBJ2-3, the full variable domain reads GAGVSQSPSNKVTEKGKDVELRCDPISGHTALYWYRQSLGQGLEFLIYFQGNSAPDKSGLPSDRFSAERTGGSVSTLTIQRTQQEDSAVYLCASSPQAGITDTQYFGPGTRLTVL.

This clone has more than one count but fewer than ten. V and J are TRBV7-9 and TRBJ1-1; D unresolved. The V end lost 10 bases, the J end lost 5 bases, and 5 bases lay between the germline ends. This CDR3 contains 9 residues. Germline V CDR1 and CDR2: SEHNR, FQNEAQ (reference sequence). The CDR3: CAMGTEAFF. CDR3 in DNA: TGTGCCATGGGGACTGAAGCTTTCTTT.

V and J are TRBV2 and TRBJ2-7; the match to TRBD1 covers 10 bases. This CDR3 is 14 amino acids long. CDR1 and CDR2 from the germline V gene are SNHLY and FYNNEI. J was trimmed by 3 bases and V by 4 bases; bases with no gene match: 3. CDR3 protein: CASSGQGAHYEQYF. DNA for the CDR3: TGTGCCAGCAGTGGACAGGGGGCACACTACGAGCAGTACTTC.

This clone came up a few times. The chain uses TRBV29-1 and TRBJ2-1; D unclear. The CDR3 extends over 11 amino acids. Trimming cost V 1 base and J 10 bases, with 8 bases left between them. Germline V gives CDR1 SQVTM, CDR2 ANQGSEA. In nucleotides, the CDR3 is TGCAGCGTTGAAGGGCCCGAGGAGCAGTTCTTC. Its translation is CSVEGPEEQFF.

This CDR3 is CASSWEGQGNTEAFF. The CDR3 DNA reads as TGTGCCAGCAGCTGGGAGGGACAGGGGAACACTGAAGCTTTCTTT. This chain connects TRBV7-7 to TRBJ1-1, with 9 bases identical to TRBD1. The junction had 4 bases not matched to a gene; V was cut back by 4 bases and J by 1 base. CDR3 length: 15 residues. Per germline, CDR1 SSHAT and CDR2 FNYEAQ (reference sequence).

This chain's CDR3 is CASSVGLTGGNNSPLHF. The CDR3 nucleotides read TGTGCCAGCAGCGTAGGCTTGACAGGGGGGAATAATTCACCCCTCCACTTT. The chain combines TRBV9 with TRBJ1-6; TRBD1 matches at 9 bases. From germline, CDR1 is SGDLS and CDR2 YYNGEE. The J segment lost 5 bases and the V segment lost 0 bases, leaving 6 bases of the junction unmatched. The CDR3 is made up of 17 amino acids.

Turning to this clone: Other DNA sequences in this specimen translate into the identical CDR3. J is TRBJ2-5 and V is TRBV2; D is perhaps TRBD2 (7 bases). CDR1 SNHLY and CDR2 FYNNEI come from the germline V gene. The CDR3 covers 13 residues. Deletions cut 4 bases from V and 5 bases from J, with 11 bases between. The CDR3 is CASSVGGRETQYF. In DNA form, the CDR3 reads TGTGCCAGCAGTGTGGGGGGGCGGGAGACCCAGTACTTC.

This clone was observed a few times. The chain carries TRBV10-3 and TRBJ1-4; perhaps TRBD1 as D (5 bases). This CDR3 is built from 14 residues. Germline V CDR1 and CDR2: ENHRY, SYGVKD. V shed 3 bases and J shed 4 bases, with 9 bases lying between them. The CDR3 region has the DNA TGTGCCATCAGTGATCAGGGTGGTAATGAAAAACTGTTTTTT. It specifies CAISDQGGNEKLFF.

This clone was counted between two and nine times. The V gene is TRBV5-1, the J gene TRBJ2-5; TRBD2 aligns across 7 bases. The CDR3 is 13 amino acids. From germline, CDR1 is SGHRS and CDR2 YFSETQ. V lost 5 bases, J lost 5 bases, and 6 bases stayed unmatched. CDR3 nucleotide sequence: TGCGCCAGCAGTCCCCTCGGGGGGGAGACCCAGTACTTC. Translation: CASSPLGGETQYF.

This clone was found a few times. This same CDR3 is encoded by further DNA sequences in the sample. V is TRBV9 and J is TRBJ2-7, with D tentatively TRBD1 or TRBD2 (5 bases each). V shed 0 bases and J shed 0 bases, with 7 bases lying between them. The CDR3 is 14 amino acids. CDR1 and CDR2 from the germline V gene are SGDLS and YYNGEE. CDR3 protein: CASSVGGSSYEQYF. The DNA for the CDR3 is TGTGCCAGCAGCGTAGGGGGGAGCTCCTACGAGCAGTACTTC.

The rearrangement joins TRBV9 to TRBJ2-1; 12 nucleotides match TRBD2. Germline V lookup: CDR1 SGDLS, CDR2 YYNGEE. The V segment lost 0 bases and the J segment 12 bases; nucleotides outside the gene matches: 7. This CDR3 spans 15 amino acids. CDR3 sequence (DNA): TGTGCCAGCAGCGTAGCGGAGACTAGCGGGAGCTGGCAGTTCTTC. This translates into CASSVAETSGSWQFF.

This chain links TRBV5-1 with TRBJ2-7, with a tentative D call TRBD2 (6 bases). The germline V and J ends were trimmed by 4 bases and 4 bases, with 21 bases remaining between them. CDR3 length: 16 amino acids. The germline V gene encodes CDR1 SGHRS and CDR2 YFSETQ. Written as DNA, the CDR3 is TGCGCCAGCAGCCTAGAGGGACTCCTTGAGGGGTACGAGCAGTACTTC. As protein: CASSLEGLLEGYEQYF. Based on the CDR3 plus reference TRBV5-1 and TRBJ2-7, the full variable domain is KAGVTQTPRYLIKTRGQQVTLSCSPISGHRSVSWYQQTPGQGLQFLFEYFSETQRNKGNFPGRFSGRQFSNSRSEMNVSTLELGDSALYLCASSLEGLLEGYEQYFGPGTRLTVT.

V usage is TRBV4-1 and J usage is TRBJ2-7; 8 bases match TRBD2. The ends lost 1 base at V and 2 bases at J; junction bases unmatched: 13. The CDR3 runs to 18 residues. Germline V gene data show CDR1 as MGHRA and CDR2 as YSYEKL. The CDR3 bases are TGCGCCAGCAGCCAAGGAGGGGCGGCGGGAGGTATAACCTACGAGCAGTACTTC. Its protein is CASSQGGAAGGITYEQYF.

The chain links TRBV28 to TRBJ1-5; D call uncertain. V was pared by 8 bases and J by 7 bases, with 18 bases between. CDR1 is MDHEN, CDR2 SYDVKM, per germline. This CDR3 contains 14 residues. This CDR3 reads CASRLGHESQPQHF. The CDR3, as DNA: TGTGCCAGCCGCCTCGGGCACGAGAGCCAGCCCCAGCATTTT.